One and the same sample provided the 5 T cell receptor beta chains below, sequenced in a study of CD8 T cells in ankylosing spondylitis. TCRdb passed the 5' RACE reads through MiXCR, listing each CDR3 protein once. The sample shows some 250,000 distinct CDR3 sequences, roughly a quarter of them seen only once. The sequenced sample was blood, either unsorted or a sorted T cell fraction (not recorded which). These receptors originate from a male donor with ankylosing spondylitis or in good health (not recorded which).

This clonotype was detected many times. This chain joins TRBV11-2 and TRBJ2-5; D is possibly TRBD2 (5 bases). The CDR3 runs 14 residues. V lost 5 bases and J 4 bases, leaving 14 bases between the germline ends. CDR1 and CDR2 from the germline V gene are SGHAT and FQNNGV. As DNA, the CDR3 is TGTGCCAGCAGCGCGCTAGCTTTTGGAGAGACCCAGTACTTC. It translates to CASSALAFGETQYF.

This clonotype was picked up a small number of times. The chain joins TRBV7-2 to TRBJ2-3; 7 positions agree with TRBD2. This CDR3 spans 17 amino acids. The germline gives CDR1 SGHTA, CDR2 FQGNSA. Trimming cost V 2 bases and J 0 bases; bases outside gene matches: 8. The CDR3 bases are TGTGCCAGCAGCTTACTTGGTGGGGGGGGAAGCACAGATACGCAGTATTTT. Protein sequence: CASSLLGGGGSTDTQYF. The complete variable domain, with remaining parts taken from reference TRBV7-2 and TRBJ2-3, reads GAGVSQSPSNKVTEKGKDVELRCDPISGHTALYWYRQSLGQGLEFLIYFQGNSAPDKSGLPSDRFSAERTGGSVSTLTIQRTQQEDSAVYLCASSLLGGGGSTDTQYFGPGTRLTVL.

Only a few counts were recorded for this clonotype. CDR3 region: CASSQETSTDTQYF. Here the CDR3 DNA reads TGCGCCAGCAGCCAGGAGACTAGCACAGATACGCAGTATTTT. This chain links TRBV4-1 with TRBJ2-3; unclear D gene. Germline CDR1 and CDR2: MGHRA and YSYEKL. This CDR3 is 14 amino acids long. The germline V and J ends were trimmed by 3 bases and 0 bases, with 7 bases remaining between them.

This clonotype occurred once. J is TRBJ2-7 and V is TRBV7-2; D not resolved. Germline V CDR1 and CDR2: SGHTA, FQGNSA. The length of the CDR3 is 14 residues. V was trimmed by 1 base and J by 2 bases, leaving 9 bases between them. The DNA of the CDR3 is TGTGCCAGCAGCTTAGGGGTAGGGACCTACGAGCAGTACTTC. It translates to CASSLGVGTYEQYF. Looking up the rest from reference TRBV7-2 and TRBJ2-7 gives the full variable domain: GAGVSQSPSNKVTEKGKDVELRCDPISGHTALYWYRQSLGQGLEFLIYFQGNSAPDKSGLPSDRFSAERTGGSVSTLTIQRTQQEDSAVYLCASSLGVGTYEQYFGPGTRLTVT.

This clonotype has at least ten counts. DNA for the CDR3: TGTGCCAGCAGCCTAGCGGGGGCTCTCACAGATACGCAGTATTTT. This gives the protein CASSLAGALTDTQYF. The chain links TRBV11-2 to TRBJ2-3, with 10 nucleotides matching TRBD2. Trimming removed 5 bases from V and 2 bases from J; junction bases left unmatched: 4. Germline lookup yields CDR1 SGHAT and CDR2 FQNNGV. The CDR3 has 15 amino acids.